These 6 T cell receptor beta chains were all obtained from the same sample, sequenced in a study of blood T cell repertoires in COVID-19. Data came from immunoSEQ multiplex PCR; TCRdb stores just in-frame clones and leaves some out. The sample yields around 45,000 clones, 75% to 85% seen once. Sequencing was performed on peripheral blood. The origin of the receptors is a man of 80 years or more in a cohort sampled during active COVID-19.

The chain uses TRBV28 and TRBJ2-7, with 7 bases identical to TRBD2. CDR3 length: 16 amino acids. Germline-derived CDR1 and CDR2 are MDHEN and SYDVKM. V shed 5 bases, J shed 1 base, and the junction held 11 bases outside the gene matches. Here the CDR3 DNA reads TGTGCCAGCAGTGCCCCTTCTCGCGGGAGTTCCTACGAGCAGTACTTC. Its protein is CASSAPSRGSSYEQYF.

CDR3 nucleotides: TGCGCCAGCAGCCCCCTGACAGGGGCTGCCTACGAGCAGTACTTC. It is translated as CASSPLTGAAYEQYF. The chain uses TRBV4-1 and TRBJ2-7; 8 bases line up with TRBD1. The trim removed 4 bases at V and 2 bases at J, leaving 7 bases unmatched. From germline, CDR1 is MGHRA and CDR2 YSYEKL. The CDR3 has 15 amino acids.

The chain uses TRBV6-6 and TRBJ1-2; 11 positions agree with TRBD1. The CDR3 covers 16 residues. The junction had 13 bases not matched to a gene; V was cut back by 8 bases and J by 5 bases. CDR1 MNHNY and CDR2 SVGAGI come from the germline V gene (reference sequence). The CDR3 region is CASVSRTGGAGYGYTF. The CDR3 DNA reads TGTGCCAGCGTTTCCCGGACAGGGGGCGCGGGGTATGGCTACACCTTC.

This clone was detected many times. The rearrangement uses TRBV2 and TRBJ2-5, with D hard to call. Trimming removed 2 bases from V and 0 bases from J, with 4 bases in between. This CDR3 has 13 amino acids. CDR1 and CDR2 from the germline V gene are SNHLY and FYNNEI. The CDR3 coding sequence is TGTGCCAGCAGTGAAACAAACCAAGAGACCCAGTACTTC. Translated: CASSETNQETQYF.

This clone showed up just a few times. The V and J genes are TRBV28 and TRBJ1-2; maybe TRBD1 (5 bases). V was cut by 5 bases and J by 5 bases, with 21 bases left in between. The CDR3 is 16 amino acids. From germline, CDR1 is MDHEN and CDR2 SYDVKM. The CDR3 DNA reads as TGTGCCAGCAGTCCCCAAGGCGTCGGGAGGGGTTATGGCTACACCTTC. This codes for CASSPQGVGRGYGYTF.

The chain employs TRBV7-9 and TRBJ2-7; 10 bases line up with TRBD1. This CDR3 has 14 residues. J lost 5 bases, V lost 8 bases, and 9 bases had no gene match. Germline CDR1 reads SEHNR; CDR2 reads FQNEAQ (reference sequence). The CDR3 region is CASRDPGQGHEQYF. The CDR3 bases are TGTGCCAGCCGCGACCCGGGACAGGGGCACGAGCAGTACTTC.